A selection of T cell receptor beta chains follows, all from one sample in a study of identical twins. MiXCR was run by TCRdb on the 5' RACE reads, yielding one entry per CDR3 protein. The repertoire consists of 650,000 to 750,000 distinct CDR3 sequences, with approximately 21% occurring once and the leading ten covering roughly 4.3%. The sample also formed part of further work on T cells expressing NK-cell markers.

The sample consisted of PBMCs. Receptors originate from a woman younger than 30 in good health. Each CDR3 is given with its conserved first and last residue. D genes are given only for firm matches. Where a row states a size, it is once, few, many or the class of an expanded clone; other rows omit it.

.,TRBV7-2,TRBJ2-1,.,CASSLGQGAGQFF,TGTGCCAGCAGCTTAGGTCAAGGAGCAGGGCAGTTCTTC
few,TRBV6-1,TRBJ2-1,TRBD2,CASRTGTSVNEQFF,TGTGCCAGCAGGACCGGGACTAGCGTAAATGAGCAGTTCTTC
.,TRBV4-3,TRBJ2-7,TRBD1,CASSQDSGQGYEQYF,TGCGCCAGCAGCCAAGATTCCGGACAGGGCTACGAGCAGTACTTC
.,TRBV5-5,TRBJ2-5,.,CASSSGTRGVQETQYF,TGTGCCAGCAGCTCCGGGACCAGGGGCGTCCAAGAGACCCAGTACTTC
.,TRBV20-1,TRBJ2-5,.,CSAGGRAEDLETQYF,TGCAGTGCTGGGGGACGGGCGGAGGACTTAGAGACCCAGTACTTC
many,TRBV25-1,TRBJ2-1,TRBD2,CASSERTSGSYNEQFF,TGTGCCAGCAGTGAAAGGACTAGCGGGTCCTACAATGAGCAGTTCTTC
many,TRBV7-2,TRBJ1-3,.,CASSLSLSGNTIYF,TGTGCCAGCAGTCTCAGCCTTTCTGGAAACACCATATATTTT
many,TRBV4-2,TRBJ2-3,TRBD2,CASSQDTGGPDTQYF,TGTGCCAGCAGCCAAGATACGGGGGGGCCAGATACGCAGTATTTT
.,TRBV3-1,TRBJ2-1,TRBD2,CASRRGGGNEQFF,TGTGCCAGTCGCCGGGGGGGTGGCAATGAGCAGTTCTTC
.,TRBV5-5,TRBJ2-4,.,CASSWIRAKNIQYF,TGTGCCAGCAGCTGGATAAGAGCCAAAAACATTCAGTACTTC
few,TRBV9,TRBJ2-4,.,CASSVEPSGDVQYF,TGTGCCAGCAGCGTAGAGCCTAGTGGGGACGTTCAGTACTTC
.,TRBV5-6,TRBJ2-3,TRBD2,CASSPGLAGMMDTQYF,TGTGCCAGCAGCCCCGGACTAGCGGGGATGATGGATACGCAGTATTTT
.,TRBV7-2,TRBJ2-3,TRBD2,CASSLNSGGGLHTQYF,TGTGCCAGCAGCCTAAATAGCGGGGGGGGCTTGCATACGCAGTATTTT